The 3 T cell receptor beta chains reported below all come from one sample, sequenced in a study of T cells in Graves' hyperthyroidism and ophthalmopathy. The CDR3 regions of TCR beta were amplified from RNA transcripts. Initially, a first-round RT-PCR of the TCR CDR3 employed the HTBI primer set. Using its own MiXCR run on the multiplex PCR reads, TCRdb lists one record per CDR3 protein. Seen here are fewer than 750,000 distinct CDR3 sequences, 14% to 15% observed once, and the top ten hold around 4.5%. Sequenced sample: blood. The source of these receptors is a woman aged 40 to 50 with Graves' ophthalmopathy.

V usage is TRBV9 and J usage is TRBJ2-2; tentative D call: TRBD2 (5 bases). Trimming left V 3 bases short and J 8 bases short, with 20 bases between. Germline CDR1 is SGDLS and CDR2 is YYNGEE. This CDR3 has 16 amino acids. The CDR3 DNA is TGTGCCAGCAGCGGTGGTGGCGGGCGGGCGTCGGGGGAGCTGTTTTTT. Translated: CASSGGGGRASGELFF.

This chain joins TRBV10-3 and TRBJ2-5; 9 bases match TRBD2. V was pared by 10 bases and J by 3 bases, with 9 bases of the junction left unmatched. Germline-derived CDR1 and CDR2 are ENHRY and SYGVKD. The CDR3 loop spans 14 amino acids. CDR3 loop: CATLDPSGKETQYF. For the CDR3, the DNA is TGTGCCACCCTCGATCCTAGCGGGAAAGAGACCCAGTACTTC.

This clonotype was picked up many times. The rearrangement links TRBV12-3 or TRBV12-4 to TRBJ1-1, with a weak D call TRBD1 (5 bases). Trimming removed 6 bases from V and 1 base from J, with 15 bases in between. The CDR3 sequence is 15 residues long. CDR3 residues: CASSWEGQGNTEAFF. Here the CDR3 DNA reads TGTGCCAGCAGCTGGGAGGGGCAGGGGAACACTGAAGCTTTCTTT.